A selection of T cell receptor beta chains follows, all from one sample in a study of shared clonotypes between healthy human individuals. This table comes from immunoSEQ multiplex PCR, and its TCRdb copy is limited to in-frame clones, with some not included. The sample has about 520,000 clones; 65% to 85% are singletons. Sequencing was performed on PBMCs. Receptor source: a woman aged 40 to 50 in good health. Some clones in this sample may be carry-over from other donors' samples. The CDR3 runs from the conserved cysteine through the conserved F or W. D genes are given only for firm matches. Size tells how often a clone was seen (once, few, many) or the class of an expanded clone, and some rows leave it out.

d_call j_call clone_size v_call cdr3_aa cdr3_nt
TRBD1 TRBJ1-2 many TRBV27 CASPGQNYGYTF TGTGCCAGTCCGGGACAGAACTATGGCTACACCTTC
- TRBJ1-2 - TRBV9 CASSPALGGYTF TGTGCCAGCAGCCCCGCACTGGGGGGCTACACCTTC
- TRBJ2-2 once TRBV11-2 CASSDTRASSGELFF TGTGCCAGCAGCGACACCCGGGCGAGCTCCGGGGAGCTGTTTTTT
TRBD2 TRBJ2-3 - TRBV5-1 CASSWGTSGGTDTQYF TGCGCCAGCAGCTGGGGTACTAGCGGAGGCACAGATACGCAGTATTTT
- TRBJ1-2 - TRBV7-6 CASSLDEGVYGYTF TGTGCCAGCAGCTTAGATGAGGGGGTCTATGGCTACACCTTC
- TRBJ2-3 - TRBV2 CASSGEAPGDTQYF TGTGCCAGCAGTGGGGAGGCCCCTGGAGATACGCAGTATTTT
TRBD2 TRBJ2-5 - TRBV9 CASTRVGLAFETQYF TGTGCCAGCACCCGAGTCGGACTAGCTTTTGAGACCCAGTACTTC
TRBD2 TRBJ2-3 - TRBV27 CASSLIAGVGTDTQYF TGTGCCAGCAGTTTAATAGCGGGAGTCGGCACAGATACGCAGTATTTT
TRBD1 TRBJ2-7 - TRBV4-1 CASSSGTVSYEQYF TGCGCCAGCAGCTCCGGGACAGTTTCCTACGAGCAGTACTTC
TRBD2 TRBJ2-1 - TRBV4-3 CASSQGRLAGDEQFF TGCGCCAGCAGCCAAGGGAGACTAGCGGGAGATGAGCAGTTCTTC
- TRBJ1-4 - TRBV5-5 CASSPAGGGSEKLFF TGTGCCAGCAGCCCCGCCGGCGGTGGTAGTGAAAAACTGTTTTTT
TRBD1 TRBJ2-7 - TRBV27 CASSSVLRDREYEQYF TGTGCCAGCAGTTCAGTACTCCGGGACAGGGAGTACGAGCAGTACTTC
- TRBJ1-3 - TRBV30 CAWSVLTEGNTIYF TGTGCCTGGAGTGTACTGACAGAAGGAAACACCATATATTTT
- TRBJ1-2 many TRBV2 CASTSDSRGYTF TGTGCCAGCACCTCCGACTCCCGGGGCTACACCTTC
- TRBJ1-1 - TRBV29-1 CSVEGPDSPTEAFF TGCAGCGTTGAAGGGCCGGACAGCCCTACTGAAGCTTTCTTT
TRBD2 TRBJ2-1 - TRBV29-1 CSVGTSGASYNEQFF TGCAGCGTCGGGACTAGCGGGGCCTCCTACAATGAGCAGTTCTTC
- TRBJ2-5 - TRBV25-1 CASSYRDETQYF TGTGCCAGCAGTTACAGGGACGAGACCCAGTACTTC
- TRBJ2-5 - TRBV9 CASSEGTGQETQYF TGTGCCAGCAGCGAGGGGACGGGACAAGAGACCCAGTACTTC
- TRBJ1-1 - TRBV4-1 CASSQDSRYRHTEAFF TGCGCCAGCAGCCAAGATAGTAGGTACAGGCACACTGAAGCTTTCTTT
TRBD1 TRBJ1-4 - TRBV7-9 CASSPTGGVEKLFF TGTGCCAGCAGCCCGACAGGGGGCGTTGAAAAACTGTTTTTT
- TRBJ2-1 - TRBV7-9 CASSLVGGRTGARNEQFF TGTGCCAGCAGCTTAGTAGGTGGCCGTACGGGAGCAAGGAATGAGCAGTTCTTC
- TRBJ2-7 - TRBV13 CASSLAGDPYEQYF TGTGCCAGCAGCTTAGCCGGGGATCCCTACGAGCAGTACTTC
TRBD1 TRBJ2-7 - TRBV5-1 CASSSTGTGARYEQYF TGCGCCAGCAGCTCAACAGGGACAGGGGCACGCTACGAGCAGTACTTC
- TRBJ2-1 - TRBV28 CASRPGTFEQFF TGTGCCAGCAGACCCGGGACTTTTGAGCAGTTCTTC
- TRBJ2-2 - TRBV7-8 CASSSQGSQGRNTGELFF TGTGCCAGCAGCTCCCAAGGTTCCCAGGGAAGGAACACCGGGGAGCTGTTTTTT
- TRBJ1-5 medium-sized TRBV2 CASSEARGAGQPQHF TGTGCCAGCAGTGAAGCGCGGGGGGCGGGTCAGCCCCAGCATTTT
- TRBJ1-5 - TRBV2 CASSGQERNQPQHF TGTGCCAGCAGTGGGCAGGAAAGAAATCAGCCCCAGCATTTT
- TRBJ2-6 few TRBV28 CASSYNSGANVLTF TGTGCCAGCAGTTACAACTCTGGGGCCAACGTCCTGACTTTC